The 9 T cell receptor beta chains reported below all come from one sample, sequenced in a study of identical twins. TCRdb processed the 5' RACE reads anew with MiXCR; each CDR3 protein has one entry. The repertoire holds fewer than 250,000 distinct CDR3 sequences, with around 8.1% as singletons. A further study also used this sample, focusing on yellow fever vaccine responses in identical twins.

The sample comprised memory (CD45RO+) T cells sorted from blood. These receptor sequences come from a woman under 30 in good health.

This clonotype was counted between two and nine times. V usage is TRBV18 and J usage is TRBJ2-6, with no clear D. Germline V gene sequence: CDR1 KGHSH, CDR2 LQKENI. The CDR3 has 14 residues. V lost 3 bases, J lost 4 bases, and 7 bases lay in between. The CDR3 coding sequence is TGTGCCAGCTCACCGGTAAGGGGGGCCAACGTCCTGACTTTC. Its protein product is CASSPVRGANVLTF.

This clonotype was detected only a few times. This sequence joins TRBV6-1 and TRBJ1-6; the D is unclear. V was clipped by 6 bases and J by 7 bases, with 13 bases between them. Germline V lookup: CDR1 MNHNS, CDR2 SASEGT. The CDR3 is 14 residues long. CDR3 coding DNA: TGTGCCAGCAGCGCCGTAGTGGAAAATTCACCCCTCCACTTT. Protein sequence: CASSAVVENSPLHF.

This clonotype was detected many times. This chain joins TRBV28 and TRBJ2-7, with TRBD1 identical over 8 bases. The germline V gene has CDR1 MDHEN and CDR2 SYDVKM. This CDR3 region has 13 residues. V shed 8 bases, J shed 3 bases, and the junction held 6 bases outside the gene matches. The CDR3 loop reads CASGQGAVYEQYF. The CDR3 region has the DNA TGTGCCAGCGGGCAGGGGGCGGTCTACGAGCAGTACTTC.

This clonotype occurred a few times. A read error may produce the germline difference seen at one junction end. V is TRBV12-3 or TRBV12-4 and J is TRBJ2-2; D remains unclear. The CDR3 contains 13 residues. The CDR3 spells CASILDYTGELFF. The CDR3 region has the DNA TGTGCCAGCATTTTAGACTACACCGGGGAGCTGTTTTTT.

This clonotype was detected many times. The chain links TRBV12-3 or TRBV12-4 to TRBJ1-2, with 9 bases matching TRBD1. This CDR3 region has 15 residues. Losses at the gene ends were 4 bases for V and 5 bases for J; bases not matched to a gene: 8. The CDR3 sequence: CASSSAGQGGYGYTF. CDR3 DNA: TGTGCCAGCAGTTCCGCGGGACAGGGAGGTTATGGCTACACCTTC.

This clonotype was detected ten times or more. The chain joins TRBV7-8 to TRBJ2-1; weak D call: TRBD2 (6 bases). The V gene's germline CDR1 is SGHVS and CDR2 FQNEAQ. The CDR3 contains 14 residues. The V end was cut by 6 bases, the J end by 1 base, with 10 bases between. The CDR3 loop is CASRDSGSYNEQFF. The CDR3 nucleotides read TGTGCCAGCAGAGATAGCGGTTCCTACAATGAGCAGTTCTTC.

Many counts were recorded for this clonotype. V is TRBV29-1 and J is TRBJ2-1, with a possible D match to TRBD1 (5 bases). The germline gives CDR1 SQVTM, CDR2 ANQGSEA. V was trimmed by 7 bases and J by 3 bases, leaving 13 bases between them. The CDR3 is made up of 13 amino acids. CDR3 residues: CSATRGDYNEQFF. CDR3 DNA sequence: TGCAGCGCAACAAGGGGCGACTACAATGAGCAGTTCTTC.

This clonotype has more than one count but fewer than ten. J is TRBJ2-1 and V is TRBV5-5, with TRBD2 identical over 13 bases. CDR1 is SGHKS and CDR2 is YYEKEE in the germline V gene (reference sequence). This CDR3 comprises 15 residues. V shed 2 bases, J shed 9 bases, and the junction held 5 bases outside the gene matches. CDR3 sequence reads: CASSLPTSGRSEQFF. The CDR3 nucleotides are TGTGCCAGCAGCTTACCGACTAGCGGGAGGAGTGAGCAGTTCTTC. The whole variable domain, filled in from reference TRBV5-5 and TRBJ2-1, reads DAGVTQSPTHLIKTRGQQVTLRCSPISGHKSVSWYQQVLGQGPQFIFQYYEKEERGRGNFPDRFSARQFPNYSSELNVNALLLGDSALYLCASSLPTSGRSEQFFGPGTRLTVL.

This clonotype has ten or more counts. The J gene is TRBJ2-2, the V gene TRBV7-2; D gene ambiguous. V was clipped by 4 bases and J by 5 bases, with 20 bases between them. Germline assignment: CDR1 SGHTA and CDR2 FQGNSA. CDR3 length: 17 amino acids. This chain's CDR3 is CASSSNPSVAGTGELFF. The CDR3 bases are TGTGCCAGCAGCTCCAATCCGTCCGTGGCTGGGACCGGGGAGCTGTTTTTT.